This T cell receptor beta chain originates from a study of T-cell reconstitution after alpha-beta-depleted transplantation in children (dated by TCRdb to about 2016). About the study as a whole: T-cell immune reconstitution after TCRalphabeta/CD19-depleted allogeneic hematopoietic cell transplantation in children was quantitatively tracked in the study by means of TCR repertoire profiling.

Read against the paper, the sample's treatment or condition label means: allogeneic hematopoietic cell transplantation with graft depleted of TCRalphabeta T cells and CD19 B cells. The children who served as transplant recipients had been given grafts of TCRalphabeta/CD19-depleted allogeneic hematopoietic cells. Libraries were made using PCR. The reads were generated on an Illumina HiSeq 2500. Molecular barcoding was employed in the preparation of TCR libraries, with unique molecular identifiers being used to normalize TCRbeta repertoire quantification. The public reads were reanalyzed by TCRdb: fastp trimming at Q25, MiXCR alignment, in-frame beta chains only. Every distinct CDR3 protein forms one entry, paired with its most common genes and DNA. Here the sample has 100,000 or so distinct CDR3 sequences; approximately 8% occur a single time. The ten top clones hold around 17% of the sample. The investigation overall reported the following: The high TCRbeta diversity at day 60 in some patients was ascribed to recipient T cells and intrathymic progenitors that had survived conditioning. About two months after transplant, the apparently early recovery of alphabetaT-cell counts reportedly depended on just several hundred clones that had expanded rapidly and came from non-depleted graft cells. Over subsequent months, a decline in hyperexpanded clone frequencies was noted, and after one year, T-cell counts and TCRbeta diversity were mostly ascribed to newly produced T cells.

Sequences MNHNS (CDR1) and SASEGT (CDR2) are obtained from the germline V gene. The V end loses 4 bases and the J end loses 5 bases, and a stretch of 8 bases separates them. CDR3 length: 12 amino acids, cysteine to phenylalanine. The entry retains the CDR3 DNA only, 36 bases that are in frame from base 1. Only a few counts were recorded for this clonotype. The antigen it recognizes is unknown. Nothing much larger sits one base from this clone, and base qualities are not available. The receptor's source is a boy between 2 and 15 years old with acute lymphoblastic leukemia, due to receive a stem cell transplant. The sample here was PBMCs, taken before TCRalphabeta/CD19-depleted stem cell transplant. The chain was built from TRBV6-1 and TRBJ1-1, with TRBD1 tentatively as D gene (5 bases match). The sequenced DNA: TGTGCCAGCAGTGGCTACAGGACTGAAGCTTTCTTT. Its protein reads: CASSGYRTEAFF.